This T cell receptor beta chain stems from a study of OX40 agonist ivuxolimab in advanced cancers. Study-wide context: Ivuxolimab is a fully human IgG2 antibody that activates OX40 (CD134).

Study-wide findings and caveats: At doses 0.1 to 3.0 mg/kg, CD4+ and CD8+ clones expanded. Low normalized T-cell clonal expansion also characterized some of the nonresponders.

This table comes from immunoSEQ multiplex PCR, and its TCRdb copy is limited to in-frame clones, with some not included. Of roughly 75,000 clones in the sample, roughly 86% were seen once. Regarding this clone: The antigen is unknown.

Germline V gene data show CDR1 as SGHTA and CDR2 as FQGNSA. This CDR3 is 14 amino acids long. Trimming stripped 3 bases from V and 10 bases from J, with 18 bases between. This receptor was obtained from an adult with an advanced solid tumor such as melanoma, head and neck, liver or kidney cancer. Sequencing used CD4+ or CD8+ T cells sorted from blood, obtained in a trial of the OX40 agonist ivuxolimab. This chain links TRBV7-2 with TRBJ1-1; TRBD1 might be the D (5 bases). In DNA, the CDR3 is TGTGCCAGCAGCTTCTACGAGGGGACCGGGTTAGCTTTCTTT. Its translation: CASSFYEGTGLAFF.